The next 8 T cell receptor beta chains were all read from a single sample in a study of blood T cell repertoires in COVID-19. Profiled with immunoSEQ multiplex PCR; TCRdb holds only in-frame clones, not every one. The sample consists of around 500,000 clones, approximately 83% of them appearing once. Sequencing input: peripheral blood. The receptors stem from a human donor in a cohort sampled during active COVID-19.

V is TRBV10-3 and J is TRBJ1-2; D gene ambiguous. Trimming cost V 0 bases and J 7 bases, with 9 bases left between them. Looked up from germline, CDR1 is ENHRY and CDR2 is SYGVKD. The CDR3 loop spans 13 amino acids. Here the CDR3 reads CAISESRVGGYTF. CDR3 in DNA: TGTGCCATCAGTGAGTCGAGGGTCGGTGGCTACACCTTC.

In its sample, this clone was seen once. The rearrangement joins TRBV2 to TRBJ2-7, with a tentative D call TRBD1 (5 bases). Trimming cost V 5 bases and J 4 bases, with 6 bases left between them. Germline CDR1 and CDR2: SNHLY and FYNNEI. This CDR3 is 11 amino acids long. CDR3 sequence (DNA): TGTGCCAGCAGTTACAGGTACGAGCAGTACTTC. Encoded protein: CASSYRYEQYF.

The chain recombines TRBV2 with TRBJ2-3, with 8 bases identical to TRBD2. The J segment lost 5 bases and the V segment lost 7 bases, leaving 8 bases of the junction unmatched. In germline, CDR1 is SNHLY, CDR2 FYNNEI. The CDR3 length is 14 residues. The CDR3 DNA follows: TGTGCCAGCAAGCCGGGACTAGGGGTAGATACGCAGTATTTT. Translated, it gives CASKPGLGVDTQYF.

This chain connects TRBV2 to TRBJ2-1; TRBD2 matches at 11 bases. Germline CDR1 is SNHLY and CDR2 is FYNNEI. The CDR3 runs 15 residues. V shed 2 bases and J 7 bases; nucleotides not matched to a gene: 4. CDR3 residues: CASSETSGSRNEQFF. The CDR3 nucleotides read TGTGCCAGCAGTGAAACTAGCGGGAGTAGGAATGAGCAGTTCTTC.

The chain links TRBV7-8 to TRBJ2-7; D is ambiguous. Germline CDR1 and CDR2: SGHVS and FQNEAQ. The CDR3 is made up of 13 amino acids. V was shortened by 0 bases and J by 3 bases, with 6 bases between the two germline ends. CDR3 DNA sequence: TGTGCCAGCAGCTTAGCCGTTTACTACGAGCAGTACTTC. It specifies CASSLAVYYEQYF.

The chain has TRBV3-1 (or the pseudogene TRBV3-2) and TRBJ2-1; 7 nucleotides line up with TRBD2. The V gene end was trimmed by 2 bases and the J gene end by 2 bases; junction bases not matched to a gene: 9. This CDR3 contains 17 residues. Germline CDR1 and CDR2: LGHDT and YNNKEL (reference sequence). The CDR3 is CASSQSRASGAYNEQFF. Written as DNA, the CDR3 is TGTGCCAGCAGCCAAAGCCGGGCTAGCGGCGCCTACAATGAGCAGTTCTTC.

The rearrangement links TRBV10-3 to TRBJ1-5, with D possibly being TRBD1 (5 bases). In germline, CDR1 is ENHRY, CDR2 SYGVKD. The CDR3 has 13 residues. Trimming pared 3 bases from V and 8 bases from J, leaving 11 bases between. The CDR3 region has the DNA TGTGCCATCAGTGAAAGGGGTTTAGAGCCCCAGCATTTT. Its translation: CAISERGLEPQHF.

The CDR3 reads CASSQTDSRANYGYTF. As DNA, the CDR3 is TGCGCCAGCAGCCAAACCGACTCGAGAGCTAACTATGGCTACACCTTC. V is TRBV4-1 and J is TRBJ1-2; D uncertain. Trimming took 2 bases from V and 0 from J, leaving 13 bases between them. CDR1 is MGHRA, CDR2 YSYEKL, per germline. CDR3 length equals 16 residues.